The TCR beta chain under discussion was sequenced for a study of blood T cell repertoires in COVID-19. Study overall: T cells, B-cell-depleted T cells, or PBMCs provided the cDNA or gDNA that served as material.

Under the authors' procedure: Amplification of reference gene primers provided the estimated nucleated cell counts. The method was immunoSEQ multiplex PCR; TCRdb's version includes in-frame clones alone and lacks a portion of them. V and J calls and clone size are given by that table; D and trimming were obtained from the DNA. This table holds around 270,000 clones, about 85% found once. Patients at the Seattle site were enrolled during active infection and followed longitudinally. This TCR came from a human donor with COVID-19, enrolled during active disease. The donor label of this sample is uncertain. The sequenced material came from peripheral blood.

CDR3 amino acids: CASSIGTSEAFF. DNA for the CDR3: TGTGCCAGTAGTATAGGGACAAGTGAAGCTTTCTTT. This chain connects TRBV19 to TRBJ1-1; TRBD1 is a possible D gene (5 bases). The CDR3 is 12 residues long. V lost 1 base to trimming and J lost 7 bases, with 7 bases between them. Germline CDR1 and CDR2: LNHDA and SQIVND (reference sequence). Full variable domain (outside the CDR3, taken from reference TRBV19 and TRBJ1-1): DGGITQSPKYLFRKEGQNVTLSCEQNLNHDAMYWYRQDPGQGLRLIYYSQIVNDFQKGDIAEGYSVSREKKESFPLTVTSAQKNPTAFYLCASSIGTSEAFFGQGTRLTVV.